This T cell receptor (beta chain) is drawn from a study of blood T cell repertoires in COVID-19. As for the study in general: Donors in the United States, Italy and Spain gave samples during acute or convalescent COVID-19. In each case, the material was cDNA or gDNA derived from T cells, B-cell-depleted T cells, or PBMCs.

Original methodology: Estimates of nucleated cell counts were drawn from the amplification of reference gene primers. This table comes from immunoSEQ multiplex PCR, and its TCRdb copy is limited to in-frame clones, with some not included. V, J and clone size reflect that table, while D and trimming were determined from the DNA. The repertoire holds some 180,000 clones, with under 90% as singletons. The CDR3 is 14 amino acids. J gave up 6 bases and V 0 bases, and 7 bases lay outside the gene matches. Per the germline V gene, CDR1 is GTSNPN and CDR2 is SVGIG (reference sequence). The V gene is TRBV30, the J gene TRBJ1-1; TRBD1 agrees at 7 bases. This clonotype originated in a human donor in a cohort sampled during active COVID-19. The sequenced sample was peripheral blood. In DNA form, the CDR3 reads TGTGCCTGGAGTGTCTCAGGGACAGCCCCTGAAGCTTTCTTT. Encoded protein: CAWSVSGTAPEAFF.